Following are 32 T cell receptor beta chains from one sample sequenced in a study of cytomegalovirus exposure and HLA in healthy donors (dated by TCRdb to 2016 to 2017). The library came from the immunoSEQ multiplex PCR assay. A mixture of 60 forward primers for TCR Vbeta segments and 13 reverse primers for TCR Jbeta segments was used in the multiplex PCR. TCRdb obtained this table from immuneACCESS and retained in-frame rearrangements with V and J assigned. These tables miss some clones; where compared with another copy, unresolved V genes account for less than half of the shortfall, and the remainder is unexplained. This sample comprises about 180,000 clones, roughly 80% of them detected only once. The ten largest make up around 5.7% of the sample. Specimen: PBMCs. These receptors were taken from a man in his forties or fifties in good health and CMV-seronegative.

The V call is TRBV7-3, the J call TRBJ1-1; maybe TRBD1 (5 bases). Per germline, CDR1 SGHTA and CDR2 FQGTGA. The CDR3 spans 16 residues. Trimming left V 4 bases short and J 1 base short, with 16 bases between. CDR3 protein: CASSSKAGRENTEAFF. CDR3 nucleotides: TGTGCCAGCAGCTCTAAAGCGGGACGGGAGAACACTGAAGCTTTCTTT.

The chain employs TRBV15 and TRBJ2-4; TRBD1 agrees at 8 bases. This CDR3 region has 15 residues. CDR1 and CDR2 from the germline V gene are LNHNV and YYDKDF (reference sequence). V lost 5 bases to trimming and J lost 6 bases; unmatched junction nucleotides: 9. In nucleotides, the CDR3 is TGTGCCACCAGCCCGGACAGGGCCTTGGGAAACATTCAGTACTTC. It is translated as CATSPDRALGNIQYF.

This sequence joins TRBV7-9 and TRBJ1-6; a weak D match, TRBD1 (5 bases). V was trimmed by 2 bases and J by 8 bases, leaving 10 bases between them. The CDR3 has 14 amino acids. CDR1 and CDR2 from the germline V gene are SEHNR and FQNEAQ (reference sequence). CDR3 DNA: TGTGCCAGCAGCTTACCAGGGCGTGATTCACCCCTCCACTTT. It is translated as CASSLPGRDSPLHF.

The chain employs TRBV4-1 and TRBJ2-5; 11 bases line up with TRBD2. V lost 4 bases and J lost 4; bases outside the gene matches: 5. CDR3 size: 15 residues. The germline gives CDR1 MGHRA, CDR2 YSYEKL. CDR3 DNA: TGCGCCAGCAGCCGCCTGCTAGCGGGGGGAGAGACCCAGTACTTC. Protein sequence: CASSRLLAGGETQYF.

The chain couples TRBV30 to TRBJ1-5; D is unresolved. This CDR3 contains 13 residues. The V gene lost 4 bases and the J gene lost 2 bases, with 9 bases spanning the gap. Germline lookup yields CDR1 GTSNPN and CDR2 SVGIG (reference sequence). The CDR3 DNA follows: TGTGCCTGGAACCCGGGTGGCAATCAGCCCCAGCATTTT. Encoded protein: CAWNPGGNQPQHF.

The chain recombines TRBV12-5 with TRBJ2-3; 10 bases agree with TRBD2. Germline CDR1 reads LGHNT; CDR2 reads FRNRAP. The CDR3 sequence is 15 residues long. Trimming cost V 6 bases and J 2 bases; bases outside gene matches: 5. The CDR3 reads CASGLAGGYTDTQYF. The CDR3 nucleotides are TGTGCTAGTGGATTAGCGGGGGGCTACACAGATACGCAGTATTTT.

This clone was observed a few times. The gene calls are TRBV7-2 and TRBJ1-2; D might be TRBD1 (5 bases). The CDR3 loop spans 13 amino acids. Germline CDR1 and CDR2: SGHTA and FQGNSA. V was cut by 5 bases and J by 3 bases, with 10 bases left in between. CDR3 sequence: CASSPGGDYGYTF. The CDR3 region has the DNA TGTGCCAGCAGCCCCGGGGGGGACTATGGCTACACCTTC.

The chain recombines TRBV29-1 with TRBJ2-7, with D possibly TRBD2 on 7 matching bases. The CDR3 covers 11 residues. V lost 4 bases to trimming and J lost 5 bases, with 9 bases between them. CDR1 is SQVTM and CDR2 is ANQGSEA in the germline V gene. CDR3 amino acids: CSVGGGDEQYF. DNA for the CDR3: TGCAGCGTTGGGGGGGGCGACGAGCAGTACTTC.

This chain connects TRBV2 to TRBJ2-1; 14 bases agree with TRBD2. In germline, CDR1 is SNHLY, CDR2 FYNNEI. This CDR3 has 15 residues. V lost 6 bases and J lost 7; bases outside the gene matches: 5. Here the CDR3 DNA reads TGTGCCAGCAGCGGACTAGCGGGGGGCGGGAATGAGCAGTTCTTC. As protein: CASSGLAGGGNEQFF.

The chain is built from TRBV7-9 and TRBJ2-2, with TRBD1 identical over 7 bases. The CDR3 length is 14 residues. Germline V gene lookup returns CDR1 SEHNR and CDR2 FQNEAQ (reference sequence). The V segment lost 5 bases and the J segment 7 bases; nucleotides outside the gene matches: 7. The DNA of the CDR3 is TGTGCCAGCAGCGCCAACAGGGGAATCGGGGAGCTGTTTTTT. Its translation: CASSANRGIGELFF.

V gene TRBV9 combines with J gene TRBJ2-1, with D perhaps TRBD2 (6 bases). Trimming stripped 1 base from V and 13 bases from J, with 15 bases between. CDR3 length equals 13 residues. The germline gives CDR1 SGDLS, CDR2 YYNGEE. CDR3 in DNA: TGTGCCAGCAGCGTATTCTCTTCGGGGGTTCAGTTCTTC. As protein: CASSVFSSGVQFF. The full variable domain, rest sourced from reference TRBV9 and TRBJ2-1, is DSGVTQTPKHLITATGQRVTLRCSPRSGDLSVYWYQQSLDQGLQFLIQYYNGEERAKGNILERFSAQQFPDLHSELNLSSLELGDSALYFCASSVFSSGVQFFGPGTRLTVL.

The chain employs TRBV19 and TRBJ1-2; a weak D match, TRBD1 (5 bases). Germline CDR1 LNHDA, CDR2 SQIVND (reference sequence). The germline V and J ends were trimmed by 7 bases and 4 bases, with 10 bases remaining between them. The CDR3 totals 12 residues. The CDR3 sequence is CASTTDTYGYTF. The DNA for the CDR3 is TGTGCCAGTACCACGGACACCTATGGCTACACCTTC.

The gene calls are TRBV29-1 and TRBJ1-4; the D gene is possibly TRBD1 (5 bases). CDR1 is SQVTM, CDR2 ANQGSEA, per germline. The germline V and J ends were trimmed by 6 bases and 5 bases, with 16 bases remaining between them. This CDR3 region has 14 residues. The CDR3 sequence is CSVALQGPNEKLFF. The CDR3 nucleotides read TGCAGCGTAGCTCTCCAGGGTCCCAATGAAAAACTGTTTTTT.

The rearrangement links TRBV9 to TRBJ1-1, with D perhaps matching TRBD1 (5 bases). V lost 0 bases and J 1 base, leaving 16 bases between the germline ends. Germline CDR1 and CDR2: SGDLS and YYNGEE. The CDR3 spans 17 residues. The CDR3 DNA reads as TGTGCCAGCAGCGTAGCCCCAATGACAGCCGCGAACACTGAAGCTTTCTTT. Amino acid sequence: CASSVAPMTAANTEAFF.

V gene TRBV7-3 combines with J gene TRBJ2-1; TRBD1 might be the D (6 bases). This CDR3 region has 14 residues. V lost 6 bases, J lost 14 bases, and 23 bases lay in between. Germline loops: CDR1 SGHTA, CDR2 FQGTGA. CDR3 bases: TGTGCCAGCAGGATCATACCCGGCTCAGGGGTGGAGTTCTTC. As protein: CASRIIPGSGVEFF.

The chain has TRBV11-3 and TRBJ2-5; perhaps TRBD1 as D (5 bases). Germline V gene lookup returns CDR1 SGHNT and CDR2 YENEEA. The CDR3 runs 13 residues. Trimming left V 1 base short and J 3 bases short, with 6 bases between. The DNA for the CDR3 is TGTGCCAGCAGCTTAGTAGGGGAAGAGACCCAGTACTTC. Translating it yields CASSLVGEETQYF.

This clone showed up just once. The V call is TRBV30, the J call TRBJ2-7; D ambiguous. CDR1 and CDR2 (germline): GTSNPN, SVGIG (reference sequence). V lost 2 bases and J lost 2, with 4 bases in between. The length of the CDR3 is 11 residues. CDR3 coding DNA: TGTGCCTGGAGTCCAGCCTACGAGCAGTACTTC. As protein: CAWSPAYEQYF. Looking up the rest from reference TRBV30 and TRBJ2-7 gives the full variable domain: SQTIHQWPATLVQPVGSPLSLECTVEGTSNPNLYWYRQAAGRGLQLLFYSVGIGQISSEVPQNLSASRPQDRQFILSSKKLLLSDSGFYLCAWSPAYEQYFGPGTRLTVT.

The J gene is TRBJ1-1, the V gene TRBV27; 8 bases are a match to TRBD1. CDR1 MNHEY and CDR2 SMNVEV come from the germline V gene (reference sequence). CDR3 length: 14 residues. Germline trimming cut 6 bases from V and 11 bases from J; bases unmatched to any gene: 14. CDR3 residues: CASSSSRDRHKAFF. CDR3 nucleotide sequence: TGTGCCAGCAGCTCGAGCCGGGACAGGCATAAGGCTTTCTTT.

Concerning this clone: Other DNA variants within this sample encode the same CDR3. This rearrangement joins TRBV19 to TRBJ2-7; the D gene is possibly TRBD2 (5 bases). V was clipped by 1 base and J by 0 bases, with 7 bases between them. CDR1 is LNHDA, CDR2 SQIVND, per germline (reference sequence). This CDR3 has 14 amino acids. CDR3 nucleotide sequence: TGTGCCAGTAGTATAGTAGGGAGCTCCTACGAGCAGTACTTC. Translation gives CASSIVGSSYEQYF.

The rearrangement joins TRBV29-1 to TRBJ2-1; the match to TRBD2 covers 12 bases. CDR3 length: 14 residues. The ends lost 6 bases at V and 5 bases at J; junction bases unmatched: 5. The germline V gene has CDR1 SQVTM and CDR2 ANQGSEA. The CDR3 region is CSVSSGRAHNEQFF. The CDR3 DNA follows: TGCAGCGTGTCTAGCGGGAGGGCCCACAATGAGCAGTTCTTC.

The chain uses TRBV29-1 and TRBJ2-5, with 14 bases aligning to TRBD2. The tail of the sequence fits TRBJ2-7 better, so the J call may be wrong. The CDR3 loop spans 15 amino acids. CDR1 and CDR2 (germline): SQVTM, ANQGSEA. The CDR3 bases are TGCAGCGTCGCGACTAGCGGGAGGGCTCACTACGAGCAGTACTTC. It specifies CSVATSGRAHYEQYF.

This chain joins TRBV10-1 and TRBJ1-6; 11 bases fit TRBD1. The germline gives CDR1 WNHNN, CDR2 SYGVQD (reference sequence). V shed 6 bases, J shed 10 bases, and the junction held 5 bases outside the gene matches. The CDR3 runs to 14 residues. The CDR3: CASSPGTGGSPLHF. CDR3 bases: TGCGCCAGCAGCCCCGGGACAGGGGGGTCACCCCTCCACTTT.

The chain couples TRBV6-6 to TRBJ2-3; 10 bases map to TRBD1. Germline CDR1 MNHNY, CDR2 SVGAGI (reference sequence). This CDR3 spans 14 amino acids. V lost 5 bases and J lost 7; bases outside the gene matches: 6. The CDR3 region is CASSPRQGANTQYF. The CDR3 DNA is TGTGCCAGCAGTCCACGACAGGGGGCTAATACGCAGTATTTT.

This clone was seen more than once but under ten times. V and J are TRBV6-1 and TRBJ1-2, with 7 nucleotides matching TRBD1. The CDR3 is made up of 14 amino acids. The germline V gene encodes CDR1 MNHNS and CDR2 SASEGT. V was clipped by 6 bases and J by 9 bases; unmatched bases: 13. The CDR3 reads CASRLEGAGPSYTF. CDR3 DNA: TGTGCCAGCAGACTGGAGGGGGCAGGGCCAAGCTACACCTTC.

This clone was seen more than once but under ten times. V is TRBV11-3 and J is TRBJ2-3; unclear D gene. Trimming pared 1 base from V and 6 bases from J, leaving 2 bases between. CDR1 SGHNT and CDR2 YENEEA come from the germline V gene. CDR3 length equals 11 residues. This chain's CDR3 is CASSLADTQYF. The DNA for the CDR3 is TGTGCCAGCAGCTTAGCTGATACGCAGTATTTT.

This clone was picked up a small number of times. V usage is TRBV5-6 and J usage is TRBJ2-5; a possible D gene is TRBD2 (6 bases). With 0 bases removed from V and 5 bases from J, the gap between germline ends came to 8 bases. Germline values: CDR1 SGHDT, CDR2 YYEEEE. The CDR3 covers 13 residues. CDR3 bases: TGTGCCAGCAGCTTGGGCCGGGAGGAGACCCAGTACTTC. This encodes CASSLGREETQYF.

The chain links TRBV5-1 to TRBJ2-2; tentatively, D is TRBD2 (6 bases). V was pared by 2 bases and J by 5 bases, with 13 bases between. CDR3 size: 15 residues. Germline CDR1 is SGHRS and CDR2 is YFSETQ. The CDR3 nucleotides are TGCGCCAGCAGCTTTTGGGCGGAGGGGACCGGGGAGCTGTTTTTT. Translation: CASSFWAEGTGELFF.

This clone was detected once. The gene calls are TRBV7-9 and TRBJ1-6; a possible D gene is TRBD1 (6 bases). The germline V gene has CDR1 SEHNR and CDR2 FQNEAQ (reference sequence). The V end lost 3 bases, the J end lost 5 bases, and 14 bases lay between the germline ends. The CDR3 is made up of 16 amino acids. For the CDR3, the DNA is TGTGCCAGCAGCTTCTGGGCAGGGGAGAATAATTCACCCCTCCACTTT. This encodes CASSFWAGENNSPLHF.

The J gene is TRBJ1-2, the V gene TRBV7-5; the listed D gene, TRBD1, was not tested against the DNA. TRBV7-5 is flagged as a pseudogene. The length of the CDR3 is 14 residues. This CDR3 reads CARSLTGEFGGYTF. The CDR3 nucleotides are TGTGCCAGAAGCTTAACAGGGGAGTTCGGTGGCTACACCTTC.

This chain uses TRBV7-9 with TRBJ1-5; TRBD1 is a possible D gene (5 bases). Germline CDR1 reads SEHNR; CDR2 reads FQNEAQ (reference sequence). The CDR3 runs 15 residues. V was pared by 5 bases and J by 0 bases, with 11 bases between. The DNA for the CDR3 is TGTGCCAGCAGCCGTGACAGCTATAGCAATCAGCCCCAGCATTTT. Amino acids: CASSRDSYSNQPQHF. The variable domain in full, completed from reference TRBV7-9 and TRBJ1-5, reads DTGVSQNPRHKITKRGQNVTFRCDPISEHNRLYWYRQTLGQGPEFLTYFQNEAQLEKSRLLSDRFSAERPKGSFSTLEIQRTEQGDSAMYLCASSRDSYSNQPQHFGDGTRLSIL.

V usage is TRBV30 and J usage is TRBJ2-3, with D tentatively TRBD2 (6 bases). The length of the CDR3 is 16 residues. Per the germline V gene, CDR1 is GTSNPN and CDR2 is SVGIG (reference sequence). The V end was cut by 0 bases, the J end by 3 bases, with 16 bases between. CDR3 loop: CAWSVPYRDSTDTQYF. The CDR3 DNA is TGTGCCTGGAGTGTACCTTACCGGGACTCGACAGATACGCAGTATTTT. Supplemented by reference TRBV30 and TRBJ2-3, the full variable domain reads SQTIHQWPATLVQPVGSPLSLECTVEGTSNPNLYWYRQAAGRGLQLLFYSVGIGQISSEVPQNLSASRPQDRQFILSSKKLLLSDSGFYLCAWSVPYRDSTDTQYFGPGTRLTVL.

The chain uses TRBV14 and TRBJ2-5, with D unresolved. This CDR3 contains 12 residues. Germline CDR1 reads SGHDN; CDR2 reads FVKESK. Trimming shortened V by 3 bases and J by 3 bases, and 5 bases separated the two germline ends. The CDR3 loop is CASSHFEETQYF. The CDR3, as DNA: TGTGCCAGCAGCCACTTTGAAGAGACCCAGTACTTC.